The present TCR beta chain was sequenced within a study of circulating and synovial CD4+ cells in juvenile arthritis. Clones were sequenced by immunoSEQ multiplex PCR, and TCRdb holds only the in-frame ones, with some missing. The sample has about 33,000 clones, nearly 95% seen once. V was clipped by 4 bases and J by 2 bases, with 9 bases between them. CDR1 SNHLY and CDR2 FYNNEI come from the germline V gene. CDR3 length: 13 amino acids. Donors were patients with active juvenile idiopathic arthritis. This rearrangement joins TRBV2 to TRBJ2-7; the D is unclear. This TCR was recovered from a human donor with juvenile idiopathic arthritis. Sequenced input: CD4+ T cells from blood. The CDR3 DNA reads as TGTGCCAGCAGTGGGCGGCGGACCTACGAGCAGTACTTC. Amino acid sequence: CASSGRRTYEQYF.